This T cell receptor (beta chain) was identified in a study of T cell responses to AZD1222 COVID-19 vaccine. At the level of the study: Second-dose intervals of approximately 4 or approximately 12 weeks were pooled.

Clones were sequenced by immunoSEQ multiplex PCR, and TCRdb holds only the in-frame ones, with some missing. This table has some 130,000 clones, approximately 85% appearing once. This clone has a single count. The sample was peripheral blood, taken on day 0 of AZD1222 vaccination. The receptor's source is an adult in good health.

The CDR3 here is CASSQSRGLGNEKLFF. CDR3 in DNA: TGTGCCAGCAGCCAATCCCGGGGGCTGGGGAATGAAAAACTGTTTTTT. The chain employs TRBV16 and TRBJ1-4, with D possibly matching TRBD1 (6 bases). Germline lookup yields CDR1 KGHSY and CDR2 FQNENV. The CDR3 totals 16 residues. Trimming cost V 0 bases and J 5 bases, with 13 bases left between them.